The T cell receptor beta chain under discussion was sequenced for a study of CD8+CD57+ T cells in acquired aplastic anemia. Whole-study findings and limits: Comparison of patients with controls identified 25 to 35 shared CD8+ CDR3 sequences.

The CDR3 has 13 residues. V shed 7 bases and J shed 8 bases, with 17 bases lying between them. The V gene's germline CDR1 is LNHDA and CDR2 SQIVND (reference sequence). TCR beta VDJ and CDR3 profiling used genomic DNA as template. TCRdb reprocessed the reads via MiXCR and lists one record per CDR3 protein. Of some 150,000 distinct CDR3 sequences listed, 41% are singletons. Remarks on this clonotype: Its specificity is unknown.

This clonotype was obtained from a human donor in good health, serving as a control. The rearrangement links TRBV19 to TRBJ1-1; weak D call: TRBD1 (6 bases). Sequenced sample: sorted CD4+, CD8+, or CD8+CD57+ T cells (not recorded which) from PBMCs. The CDR3 protein is CASNKIGQTEAFF. The DNA of the CDR3 is TGTGCCAGTAACAAGATCGGACAGACAGAAGCTTTCTTT.